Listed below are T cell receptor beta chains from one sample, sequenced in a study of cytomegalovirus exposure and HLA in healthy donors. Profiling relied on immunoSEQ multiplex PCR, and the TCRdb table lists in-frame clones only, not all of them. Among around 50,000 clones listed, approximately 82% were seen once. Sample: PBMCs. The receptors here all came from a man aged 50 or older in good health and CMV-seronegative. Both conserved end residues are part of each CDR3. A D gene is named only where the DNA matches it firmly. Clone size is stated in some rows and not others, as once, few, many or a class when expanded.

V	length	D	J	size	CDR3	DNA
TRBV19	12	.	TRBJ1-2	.	CASSNPGHGYTF	TGTGCCAGTAGTAACCCAGGGCATGGCTACACCTTC
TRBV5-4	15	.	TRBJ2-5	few	CASSSSGGFGETQYF	TGTGCCAGCAGCTCTTCCGGGGGTTTCGGAGAGACCCAGTACTTC
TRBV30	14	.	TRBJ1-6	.	CAWSYDSLNSPLHF	TGTGCCTGGAGTTACGACAGCCTTAATTCACCCCTCCACTTT
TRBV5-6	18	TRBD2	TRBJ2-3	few	CASSGGLAGGVSTDTQYF	TGTGCCAGCAGCGGGGGACTAGCGGGGGGGGTTAGCACAGATACGCAGTATTTT
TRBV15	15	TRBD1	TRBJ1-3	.	CATSEGAPSGNTIYF	TGTGCCACCAGCGAGGGGGCCCCCTCTGGAAACACCATATATTTT
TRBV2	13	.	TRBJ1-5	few	CASSRVRNQPQHF	TGTGCCAGCAGCCGAGTCAGGAACCAGCCCCAGCATTTT
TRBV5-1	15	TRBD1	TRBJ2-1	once	CASSLGDRSNNEQFF	TGCGCCAGCAGCTTGGGGGACAGGAGTAACAATGAGCAGTTCTTC
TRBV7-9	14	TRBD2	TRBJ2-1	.	CASSFAGGYNEQFF	TGTGCCAGCAGCTTCGCGGGGGGGTACAATGAGCAGTTCTTC
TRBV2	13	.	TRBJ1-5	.	CASNGRGNQPQHF	TGTGCCAGCAACGGGAGGGGCAATCAGCCCCAGCATTTT
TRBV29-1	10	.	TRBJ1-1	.	CSVARAEAFF	TGCAGCGTTGCGAGGGCTGAAGCTTTCTTT
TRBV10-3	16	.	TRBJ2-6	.	CAISDDQGSGANVLTF	TGTGCCATCAGTGATGACCAGGGCTCTGGGGCCAACGTCCTGACTTTC
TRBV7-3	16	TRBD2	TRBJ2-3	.	CASSSRTSGGIDTQYF	TGTGCCAGCAGCTCTAGGACTAGCGGGGGGATCGATACGCAGTATTTT
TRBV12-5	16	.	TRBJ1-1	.	CASGLTLGTVNTEAFF	TGTGCTAGTGGTCTGACCTTGGGGACTGTGAACACTGAAGCTTTCTTT
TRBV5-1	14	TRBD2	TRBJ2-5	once	CASKERGVVETQYF	TGCGCCAGCAAGGAGCGGGGCGTTGTGGAGACCCAGTACTTC
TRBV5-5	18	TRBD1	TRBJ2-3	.	CASSQNAPGQGRVDTQYF	TGTGCCAGCAGCCAAAACGCGCCGGGACAGGGGAGGGTAGATACGCAGTATTTT
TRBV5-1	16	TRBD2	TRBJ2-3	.	CASSLWLAGVEDTQYF	TGCGCCAGCAGCTTGTGGCTAGCGGGGGTAGAGGATACGCAGTATTTT
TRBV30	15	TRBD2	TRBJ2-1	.	CAWNPGTSSYNEQFF	TGTGCCTGGAATCCCGGGACTAGCTCCTACAATGAGCAGTTCTTC
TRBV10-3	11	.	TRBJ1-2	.	CAISAGDGYTF	TGTGCCATCAGTGCTGGAGATGGCTACACCTTC
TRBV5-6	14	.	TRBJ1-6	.	CASSLAGRHSPLHF	TGTGCCAGCAGCTTGGCAGGGAGGCATTCACCCCTCCACTTT
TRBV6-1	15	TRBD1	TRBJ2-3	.	CASSKQGADADTQYF	TGTGCCAGCAGTAAACAGGGGGCGGACGCAGATACGCAGTATTTT
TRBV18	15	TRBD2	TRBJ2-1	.	CASSPSGGGYNEQFF	TGTGCCAGCTCACCGTCCGGGGGGGGATACAATGAGCAGTTCTTC
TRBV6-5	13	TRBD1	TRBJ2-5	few	CASRSGGRETQYF	TGTGCCAGCAGATCAGGGGGCAGAGAGACCCAGTACTTC
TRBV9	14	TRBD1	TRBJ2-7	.	CASSGGGQGYEQYF	TGTGCCAGCAGCGGGGGGGGACAGGGGTACGAGCAGTACTTC
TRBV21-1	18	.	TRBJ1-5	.	CASSKVRAGDPLNQPQHF	TGTGCCAGCAGCAAAGTTAGGGCAGGGGACCCCCTAAATCAGCCCCAGCATTTT
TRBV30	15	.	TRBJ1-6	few	CAWSGLGGYNSPLHF	TGTGCCTGGAGTGGTCTAGGGGGTTATAATTCACCCCTCCACTTT
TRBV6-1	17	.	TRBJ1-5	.	CASSESSAGWWNQPQHF	TGTGCCAGCAGTGAATCCTCGGCAGGTTGGTGGAATCAGCCCCAGCATTTT
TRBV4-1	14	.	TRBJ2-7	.	CASSPTPGSYEQYF	TGCGCCAGCAGCCCGACACCCGGATCCTACGAGCAGTACTTC
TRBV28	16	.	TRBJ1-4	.	CASSPTRGGRSEKLFF	TGTGCCAGCAGTCCCACCCGGGGGGGCAGGAGTGAAAAACTGTTTTTT
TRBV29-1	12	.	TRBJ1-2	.	CSVELRGYGYTF	TGCAGCGTTGAACTTAGGGGGTATGGCTACACCTTC
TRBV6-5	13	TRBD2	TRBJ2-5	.	CASSLGLQETQYF	TGTGCCAGCAGTTTGGGACTACAAGAGACCCAGTACTTC
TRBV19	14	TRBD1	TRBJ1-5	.	CASHAGGGNQPQHF	TGTGCCAGCCATGCAGGGGGCGGCAATCAGCCCCAGCATTTT
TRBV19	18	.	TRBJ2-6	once	CASSIGPLGLSGANVLTF	TGTGCCAGTAGCATAGGACCCCTCGGACTTTCTGGGGCCAACGTCCTGACTTTC
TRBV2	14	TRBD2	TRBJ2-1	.	CASSNRLAGGQQFF	TGTGCCAGCAGCAATAGACTAGCGGGGGGGCAGCAGTTCTTC
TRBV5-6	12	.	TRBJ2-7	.	CASSSSSYEQYF	TGTGCCAGCAGCTCAAGCTCCTACGAGCAGTACTTC
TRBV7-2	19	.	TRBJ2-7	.	CASSLVDAGRGIALREQYF	TGTGCCAGCAGTTTAGTCGACGCCGGAAGAGGGATAGCCCTTCGGGAGCAGTACTTC
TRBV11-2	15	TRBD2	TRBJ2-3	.	CASRPSAGGPDTQYF	TGTGCCAGCAGACCCTCCGCGGGGGGGCCAGATACGCAGTATTTT
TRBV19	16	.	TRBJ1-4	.	CASSPGSRPNNEKLFF	TGTGCCAGTAGTCCCGGGAGCCGGCCCAATAATGAAAAACTGTTTTTT
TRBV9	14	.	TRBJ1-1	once	CASSAGHRNTEAFF	TGTGCCAGCAGTGCCGGACACCGGAACACTGAAGCTTTCTTT
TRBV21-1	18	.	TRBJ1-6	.	CASSNSAGGSSYNSPLHF	TGTGCCAGCAGCAATAGCGCAGGGGGTAGCTCCTATAATTCACCCCTCCACTTT
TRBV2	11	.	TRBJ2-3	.	CAQVGTDTQYF	TGTGCCCAGGTGGGCACAGATACGCAGTATTTT
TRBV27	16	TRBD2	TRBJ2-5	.	CASSLSERGGRETQYF	TGTGCCAGCAGCCTTTCTGAGCGGGGGGGCCGAGAGACCCAGTACTTC